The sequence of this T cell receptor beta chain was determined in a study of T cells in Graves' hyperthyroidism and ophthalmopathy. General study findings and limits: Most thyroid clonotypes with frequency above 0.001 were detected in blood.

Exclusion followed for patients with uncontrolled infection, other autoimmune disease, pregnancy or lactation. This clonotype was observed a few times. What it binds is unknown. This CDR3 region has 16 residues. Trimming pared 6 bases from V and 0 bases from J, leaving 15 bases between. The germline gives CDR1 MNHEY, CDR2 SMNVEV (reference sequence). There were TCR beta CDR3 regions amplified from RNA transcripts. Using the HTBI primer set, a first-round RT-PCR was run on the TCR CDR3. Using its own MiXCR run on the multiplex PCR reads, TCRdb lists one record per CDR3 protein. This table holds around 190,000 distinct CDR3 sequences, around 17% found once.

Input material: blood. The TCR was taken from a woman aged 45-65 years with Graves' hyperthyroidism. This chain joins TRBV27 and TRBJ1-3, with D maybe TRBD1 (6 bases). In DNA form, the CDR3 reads TGTGCCAGCAGCCGATCAGGGGCGAGCTCTGGAAACACCATATATTTT. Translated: CASSRSGASSGNTIYF.